This T cell receptor (beta chain) appears in the sequencing data of a study of radiotherapy plus CTLA-4 blockade in lung cancer. Study in general: An objective response was seen in 15% to 20% of patients, and disease control in 25% to 40%.

Concerning this clone itself: Its target is not known.

V gave up 5 bases and J gave up 3 bases, with 17 bases separating them. The germline gives CDR1 MDHEN, CDR2 SYDVKM. The CDR3 is 16 amino acids. General study findings and limits: Reported findings show early blood T cell clone dynamics, with interferon-beta, best predicted response. Expansion of tumor-derived TCR clones was observed in blood after radiotherapy plus ipilimumab.

Method: immunoSEQ multiplex PCR; TCRdb's copy keeps in-frame clones and lacks some. Among about 97,000 clones, around 79% were seen once, and the ten largest hold approximately 2.8%. In chemo-refractory metastatic non-small-cell lung cancer, patients got ipilimumab CTLA-4 blockade together with focal radiation. The sequence was obtained from a human donor with non-small cell lung cancer who had a partial response to radiotherapy plus ipilimumab. Some clones in this sample may be carry-over from other donors' samples. This sample comprised peripheral blood, obtained from a patient treated with radiotherapy plus ipilimumab. This chain connects TRBV28 to TRBJ1-3, with D possibly being TRBD1 (5 bases). In nucleotides, the CDR3 is TGTGCCAGCAGTGGGCCATGGGGGACTTTTGGAAACACCATATATTTT. Its translation is CASSGPWGTFGNTIYF.